This T cell receptor beta chain was identified in a study of regulatory T cells in long-lasting Graves disease. The germline V and J ends were trimmed by 1 base and 2 bases, with 5 bases remaining between them. In germline, CDR1 is SGHTA, CDR2 FQGTGA. The CDR3 has 13 residues. The sample holds many counts of this clonotype. Just one base apart from a much larger clone, this may be a read error. Time point reported: persistent/refractory GD, antithyroid drugs over 5 years with positive TRAb. Extracted PBMC RNA gave rise to the TCR library. CDR3 regions were amplified by Arm-PCR using iRepertoire HTBI primers to build TCR beta libraries. TCRdb fed the multiplex PCR reads into MiXCR, producing one record per CDR3 protein. The sample holds about 290,000 distinct CDR3 sequences, roughly a fifth seen once.

This receptor was identified in a female donor with Graves disease. The genes are TRBV7-3 and TRBJ2-5; D ambiguous. The starting material was peripheral blood mononuclear cells (PBMCs), obtained when the disease was refractory, from a patient treated with antithyroid drugs. CDR3 region: CASSLIPQETQYF. The DNA of the CDR3 is TGTGCCAGCAGCTTAATTCCTCAAGAGACCCAGTACTTC.